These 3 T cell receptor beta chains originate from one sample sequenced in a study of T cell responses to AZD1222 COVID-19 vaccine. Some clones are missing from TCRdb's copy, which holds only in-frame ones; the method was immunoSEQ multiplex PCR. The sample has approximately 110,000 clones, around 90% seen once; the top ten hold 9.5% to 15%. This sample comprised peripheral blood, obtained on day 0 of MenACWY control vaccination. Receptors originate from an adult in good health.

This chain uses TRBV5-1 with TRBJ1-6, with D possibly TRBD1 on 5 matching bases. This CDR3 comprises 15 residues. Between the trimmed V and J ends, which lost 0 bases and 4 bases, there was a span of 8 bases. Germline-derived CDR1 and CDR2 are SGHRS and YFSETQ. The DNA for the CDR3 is TGCGCCAGCAGCTTGGTTTGGGGGTATAATTCACCCCTCCACTTT. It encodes CASSLVWGYNSPLHF. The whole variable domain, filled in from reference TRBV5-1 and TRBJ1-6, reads KAGVTQTPRYLIKTRGQQVTLSCSPISGHRSVSWYQQTPGQGLQFLFEYFSETQRNKGNFPGRFSGRQFSNSRSEMNVSTLELGDSALYLCASSLVWGYNSPLHFGNGTRLTVT.

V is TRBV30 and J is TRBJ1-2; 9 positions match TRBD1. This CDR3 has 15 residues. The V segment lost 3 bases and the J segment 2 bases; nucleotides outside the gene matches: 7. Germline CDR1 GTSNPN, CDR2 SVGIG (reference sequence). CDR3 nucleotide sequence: TGTGCCTGGAGAGAGGACAGGGGACCAAACTATGGCTACACCTTC. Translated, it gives CAWREDRGPNYGYTF.

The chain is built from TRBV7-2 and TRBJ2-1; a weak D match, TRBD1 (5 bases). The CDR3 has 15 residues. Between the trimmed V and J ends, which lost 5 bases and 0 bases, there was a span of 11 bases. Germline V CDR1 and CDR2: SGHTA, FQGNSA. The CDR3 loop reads CASSPRGDSYNEQFF. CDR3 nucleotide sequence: TGTGCCAGCAGCCCAAGGGGCGACTCCTACAATGAGCAGTTCTTC.